This TCR beta chain was observed in a study of T cell responses to AZD1222 COVID-19 vaccine (dated by TCRdb to about 2021). About the investigation overall: Because spike-specific TCR depth and breadth did not differ between the two schedules, AZD1222 recipients who got a second dose at roughly 4 weeks were pooled with those who got a second dose at roughly 12 weeks. Trial participants were enrolled by age into subgroups of 18-55, 56-69 and 70-plus years, and about 150, 27 and 61 TCR-sequenced participants, respectively, were included in these subgroups. TCR sequencing covered some 240 trial participants: 200 to 220 given two doses of AZD1222 and approximately 25 given two doses of MenACWY control vaccine. What the research found in general, with its limitations: Conclusions about previously exposed vaccinees are limited, since just 5 to 7 AZD1222 recipients were seropositive for SARS-CoV-2 at baseline. Reportedly, close to half of the unique spike-specific TCRs recognized epitopes lying outside the regions that are mutated in the B.1.351 and B.1.1.7 variants. After two AZD1222 doses, both the breadth and the depth of spike-specific TCRs were significantly higher than at day 0 and than in MenACWY recipients. Because no samples from the day 14 peak response were available, repertoires could be characterized only after the peak T cell response. Participants were mostly white British and included more females than males, and it was suggested by the authors that clonal diversity may have been underestimated. In the small 56-69-year group, the increase in depth fell short of significance, most likely because of low power. The whole spike protein was spanned by vaccine-associated CD4 TCRs, and dominant responses were seen in regions 160-218 and 743-854.

The CDR3 regions of human TCRbeta chains were subjected to immunosequencing. In the authors' own workflow: TCRs in the repertoires were compared against a reference library of SARS-CoV-2-specific TCRs that had been generated with the MIRA antigen-specificity platform. Breadth meant the fraction of unique TCRs that were SARS-CoV-2-associated, whereas depth meant the fraction of total T cells that were SARS-CoV-2-associated. Each spike-specific TCR was assigned to its reactive spike region and to a CD4 or CD8 class using the MIRA data. Log10-transformed breadth and depth values were compared by one-way ANOVA with Sidak's multiple comparisons tests. TCRdb limited this immuneACCESS table to in-frame rearrangements with V and J called. A share of clones is missing; checked studies link under half to unresolved V genes, and the rest is unexplained. The V and J calls and clone size come from that table; D and trimming were worked out from the DNA. The sample data list 90,000 or so clones, and 70% to 90% of these were observed just once. Clones ranked in the top ten supply 15% to 20% of the sample.

The V end loses 4 bases and the J end loses 3 bases, and a stretch of 13 bases separates them. As encoded in the germline V gene, CDR1 is MGHRA while CDR2 is YSYEKL. Counted from cysteine to phenylalanine, this CDR3 has 15 amino acids. The sequence is cut down to CDR3 DNA, 45 bases in frame from base 1. According to the study, the label for this sample's time point signals: baseline before first vaccination. Vaccinee samples were obtained from the UK trials COV001 and COV002, which included a single-blind randomized controlled phase 2/3 trial of AZD1222 (ChAdOx1 nCoV-19) in healthy adults. For TCRbeta chain sequencing, PBMC samples were collected from trial participants at day 0 and at day 28 after the second dose. As to this clone: The antigen this receptor binds is unknown. Nothing much larger sits one base from this clone, and base qualities are not available.

The receptor was isolated from an adult in good health. Here the chain combines TRBV4-1 and TRBJ1-5; the D gene is not confidently resolved. Here the sequenced sample was peripheral blood, taken on day 0 of AZD1222 vaccination. CDR3 protein: CASSPQAGSNQPQHF. The sequenced DNA: TGCGCCAGCAGCCCTCAGGCAGGTTCCAATCAGCCCCAGCATTTT.